The text below deals with one T cell receptor beta chain. Its antigen is unidentified. The source of the sample is a study of cytomegalovirus exposure and HLA in healthy donors. As for the study in general: The same platform was used for the 120 or so validation repertoires as for the roughly 660 first-cohort repertoires, as reported in a later analysis.

Study outcomes and limitations: In vitro, a few CMV-associated chains proved specific for CMV antigens.

TCRdb's table, derived via immunoSEQ multiplex PCR, lists solely in-frame clones and lacks some. Altogether some 110,000 clones are present, 70% to 90% being singletons, with the ten largest covering less than 2%. Material for sequencing was PBMCs. This clonotype was obtained from a man in his late teens or twenties in good health and CMV-seronegative.

CDR3 protein: CASSLRDSSRIYGYTF. In DNA, the CDR3 is TGCGCCAGCAGCTTGCGGGACAGTTCACGAATCTATGGCTACACCTTC. The chain employs TRBV5-1 and TRBJ1-2, with TRBD1 matching over 7 bases. V lost 1 base, J lost 4 bases, and 10 bases stayed unmatched. Germline lookup yields CDR1 SGHRS and CDR2 YFSETQ. This CDR3 has 16 residues. Using reference TRBV5-1 and TRBJ1-2 for the parts outside the CDR3, the full variable domain is KAGVTQTPRYLIKTRGQQVTLSCSPISGHRSVSWYQQTPGQGLQFLFEYFSETQRNKGNFPGRFSGRQFSNSRSEMNVSTLELGDSALYLCASSLRDSSRIYGYTFGSGTRLTVV.